Described below is a single TCR beta chain sequence and its context. The assay was immunoSEQ multiplex PCR, and TCRdb's table has in-frame clones only and misses some. The sample includes fewer than 75,000 clones, about 88% of them seen just once. This entry is derived from a study of blood T cell repertoires in COVID-19. The CDR3 runs 14 residues. With 4 bases removed from V and 2 bases from J, the gap between germline ends came to 11 bases. The sample comprised peripheral blood. The source of this sequence is a man aged 65-85 years with acute or convalescent COVID-19. J is TRBJ1-2 and V is TRBV23-1, with D uncertain. TRBV23-1 falls under the ORF class, with uncertain function. Here the CDR3 reads CASSLSQTNYGYTF. CDR3 in DNA: TGCGCCAGCAGTCTCTCACAGACAAACTATGGCTACACCTTC.